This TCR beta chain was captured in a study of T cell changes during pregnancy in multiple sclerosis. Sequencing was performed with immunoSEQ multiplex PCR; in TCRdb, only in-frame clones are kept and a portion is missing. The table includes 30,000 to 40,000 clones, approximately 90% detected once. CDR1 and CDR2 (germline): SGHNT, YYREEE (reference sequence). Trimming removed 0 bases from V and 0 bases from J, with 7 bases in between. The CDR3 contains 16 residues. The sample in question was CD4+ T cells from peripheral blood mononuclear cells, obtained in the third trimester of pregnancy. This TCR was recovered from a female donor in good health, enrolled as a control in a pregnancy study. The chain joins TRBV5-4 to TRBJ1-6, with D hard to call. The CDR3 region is CASSLEPSSYNSPLHF. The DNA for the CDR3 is TGTGCCAGCAGCTTGGAGCCGAGCTCCTATAATTCACCCCTCCACTTT.